This TCR beta chain was sequenced during a study of CD8 T cells in ankylosing spondylitis. This clonotype was recorded at least ten times. As yet, its antigen is unknown. General study results and limits: Several of the motif variants were reported before in synovial fluid and blood from reactive arthritis. Disease-linked clones were reportedly significantly enriched in matched ankylosing spondylitis synovial fluid.

TCRdb itself ran the 5' RACE reads through MiXCR, one entry per CDR3 protein. The sample has some 95,000 distinct CDR3 sequences, roughly 9.6% seen once. Germline V gene sequence: CDR1 GTSNPN, CDR2 SVGIG (reference sequence). The CDR3 totals 14 residues. The V end was cut by 8 bases, the J end by 4 bases, with 17 bases between. The sequenced material came from blood, either unsorted or a sorted T cell fraction (not recorded which). The V call is TRBV30, the J call TRBJ2-2; D possibly corresponds to TRBD2 (5 bases). The TCR comes from a male donor with ankylosing spondylitis or in good health (not recorded which). CDR3 in DNA: TGTGCCGGACTGGAGCCCATCAGCACCGGGGAGCTGTTTTTT. Its translation is CAGLEPISTGELFF. The full variable domain, in which reference TRBV30 and TRBJ2-2 provide the parts outside the CDR3, is SQTIHQWPATLVQPVGSPLSLECTVEGTSNPNLYWYRQAAGRGLQLLFYSVGIGQISSEVPQNLSASRPQDRQFILSSKKLLLSDSGFYLCAGLEPISTGELFFGEGSRLTVL.